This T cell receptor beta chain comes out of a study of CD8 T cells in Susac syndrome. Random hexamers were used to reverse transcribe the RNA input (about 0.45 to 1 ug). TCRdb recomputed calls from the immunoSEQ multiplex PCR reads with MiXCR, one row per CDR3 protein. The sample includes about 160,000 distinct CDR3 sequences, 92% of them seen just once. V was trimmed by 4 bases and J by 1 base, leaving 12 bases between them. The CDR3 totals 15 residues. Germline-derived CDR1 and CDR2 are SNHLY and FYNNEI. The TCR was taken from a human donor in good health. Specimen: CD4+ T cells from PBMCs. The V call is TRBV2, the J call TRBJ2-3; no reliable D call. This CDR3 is CASSVREIGTDTQYF. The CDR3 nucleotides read TGTGCCAGCAGTGTAAGGGAAATAGGCACAGATACGCAGTATTTT.